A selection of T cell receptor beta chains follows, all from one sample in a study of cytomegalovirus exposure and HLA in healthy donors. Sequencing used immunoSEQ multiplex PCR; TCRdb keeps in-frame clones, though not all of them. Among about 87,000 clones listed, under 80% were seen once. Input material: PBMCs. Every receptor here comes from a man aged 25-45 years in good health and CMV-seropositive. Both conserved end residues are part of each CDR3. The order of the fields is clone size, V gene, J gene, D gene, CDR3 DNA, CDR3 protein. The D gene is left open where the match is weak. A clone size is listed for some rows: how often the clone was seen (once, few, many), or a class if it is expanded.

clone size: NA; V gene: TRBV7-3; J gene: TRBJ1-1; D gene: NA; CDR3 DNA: TGTGCCAGCAGCTTATCCGACTACACTGAAGCTTTCTTT; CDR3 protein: CASSLSDYTEAFF
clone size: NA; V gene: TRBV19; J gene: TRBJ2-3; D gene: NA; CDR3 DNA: TGTGCCAGTAGTATGACTTTTGGAATGTCAGATACGCAGTATTTT; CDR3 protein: CASSMTFGMSDTQYF
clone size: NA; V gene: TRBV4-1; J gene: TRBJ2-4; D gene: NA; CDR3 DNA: TGCGCCAGCAGCCAGCCACAGGGGAGGAACATTCAGTACTTC; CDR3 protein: CASSQPQGRNIQYF
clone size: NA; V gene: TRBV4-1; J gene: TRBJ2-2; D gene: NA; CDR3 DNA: TGCGCCAGCAGCCAAGCGGCGGGGACGAACACCGGGGAGCTGTTTTTT; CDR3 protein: CASSQAAGTNTGELFF
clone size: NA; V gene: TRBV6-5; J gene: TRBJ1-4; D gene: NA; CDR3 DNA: TGTGCCACCAAGGGACTTATGGTTAAAGAACTGTTTTTT; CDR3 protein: CATKGLMVKELFF
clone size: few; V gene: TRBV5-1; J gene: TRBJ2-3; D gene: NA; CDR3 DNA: TGCGCCAGCAGCCCCTCGGGTGTGGCAGATACGCAGTATTTT; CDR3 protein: CASSPSGVADTQYF
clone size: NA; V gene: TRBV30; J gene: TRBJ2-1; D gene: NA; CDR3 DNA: TGTGCCTGGTCTAGCAACCACAATGAGCAGTTCTTC; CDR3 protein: CAWSSNHNEQFF
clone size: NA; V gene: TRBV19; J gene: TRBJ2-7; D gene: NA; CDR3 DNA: TGTGCCAGTAGTATTTCACAGGCGACCTACGAGCAGTACTTC; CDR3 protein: CASSISQATYEQYF
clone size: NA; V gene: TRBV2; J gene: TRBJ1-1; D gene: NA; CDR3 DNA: TGTGCCAGCAGTACCCAGGGCGACACTGAAGCTTTCTTT; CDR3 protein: CASSTQGDTEAFF
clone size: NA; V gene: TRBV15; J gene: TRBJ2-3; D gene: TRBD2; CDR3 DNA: TGTGCCACCAGCAGAGATCTCGCGGGAGCGGGAGATACGCAGTATTTT; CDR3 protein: CATSRDLAGAGDTQYF
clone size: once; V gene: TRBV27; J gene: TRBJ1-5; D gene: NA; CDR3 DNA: TGTGCCAGCAGTTTTACCAGAAGCAATCAGCCCCAGCATTTT; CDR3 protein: CASSFTRSNQPQHF
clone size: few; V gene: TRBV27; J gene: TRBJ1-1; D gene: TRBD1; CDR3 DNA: TGTGCCAGCAGTACTGGGACAGGGGGCACTGAAGCTTTCTTT; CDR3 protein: CASSTGTGGTEAFF
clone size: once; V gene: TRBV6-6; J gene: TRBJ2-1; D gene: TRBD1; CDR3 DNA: TGTGCCAGCAGTTACCCTACAGGGGGCGATGAGCAGTTCTTC; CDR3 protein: CASSYPTGGDEQFF
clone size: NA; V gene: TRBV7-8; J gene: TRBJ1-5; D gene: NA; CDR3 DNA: TGTGCCAGCAGCTTCGCCCATGAGAGGTCCCAGCATTTT; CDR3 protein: CASSFAHERSQHF
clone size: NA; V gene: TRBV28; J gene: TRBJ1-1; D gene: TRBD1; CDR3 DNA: TGTGCCAGCAGTGGACAGGGGGGCACTGAAGCTTTCTTT; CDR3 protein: CASSGQGGTEAFF
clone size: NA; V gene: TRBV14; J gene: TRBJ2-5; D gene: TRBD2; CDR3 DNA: TGTGCCAGACCACCGGTCACTAGCGAGTACCAAGAGACCCAGTACTTC; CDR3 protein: CARPPVTSEYQETQYF
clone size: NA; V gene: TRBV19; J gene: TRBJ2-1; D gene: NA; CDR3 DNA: TGTGCCACAGCTCTGACAGTGAGCTCCTACAATGAGCAGTTCTTC; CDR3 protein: CATALTVSSYNEQFF
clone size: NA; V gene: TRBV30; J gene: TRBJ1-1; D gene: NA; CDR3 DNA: TGTGCCTGGAGTGTTACGGGACGGGGGACTGAAGCTTTCTTT; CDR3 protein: CAWSVTGRGTEAFF
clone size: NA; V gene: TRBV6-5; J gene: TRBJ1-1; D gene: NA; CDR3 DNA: TGTGCCAGCAGTTACAGACAACTAGGAACTGAAGCTTTCTTT; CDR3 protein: CASSYRQLGTEAFF
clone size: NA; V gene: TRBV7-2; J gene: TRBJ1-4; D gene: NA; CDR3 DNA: TGTGCCAGCAGCTTAGTAAACCCCGGGGAGGATCTTGAAAAACTGTTTTTT; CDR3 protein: CASSLVNPGEDLEKLFF
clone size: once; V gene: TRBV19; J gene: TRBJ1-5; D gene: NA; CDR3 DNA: TGTGCCAGTAGTGTCCTTCAGGAGGCGGGCAATCAGCCCCAGCATTTT; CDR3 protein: CASSVLQEAGNQPQHF
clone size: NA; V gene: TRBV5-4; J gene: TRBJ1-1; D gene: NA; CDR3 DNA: TGTGCCAGCAGCAACGGGATTTCGAACACTGAAGCTTTCTTT; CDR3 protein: CASSNGISNTEAFF
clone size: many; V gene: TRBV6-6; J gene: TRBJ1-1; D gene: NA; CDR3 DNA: TGTGCCAGCAAGGAGGGAGACTATTTCACTGAAGCTTTCTTT; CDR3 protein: CASKEGDYFTEAFF
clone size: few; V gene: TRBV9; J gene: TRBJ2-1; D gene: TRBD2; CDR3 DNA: TGTGCCAGCAGCGTTTCTAGCGGACCACCTTACAATGAGCAGTTCTTC; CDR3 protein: CASSVSSGPPYNEQFF
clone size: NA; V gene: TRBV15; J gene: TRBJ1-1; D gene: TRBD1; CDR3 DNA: TGTGCCACCAGCAGAGATCAACAGGGGGACACTGAAGCTTTCTTT; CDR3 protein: CATSRDQQGDTEAFF
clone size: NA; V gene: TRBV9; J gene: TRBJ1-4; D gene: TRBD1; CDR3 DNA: TGTGCCAGCAGCGCCGACAGGGGGTCCATTGAAAAACTGTTTTTT; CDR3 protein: CASSADRGSIEKLFF
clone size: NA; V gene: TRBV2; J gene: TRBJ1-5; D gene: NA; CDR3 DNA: TGTGCCAGCAGTGAAAGTGTGGTCTATAGCAATCAGCCCCAGCATTTT; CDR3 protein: CASSESVVYSNQPQHF
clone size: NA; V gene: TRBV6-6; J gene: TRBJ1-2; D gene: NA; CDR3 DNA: TGTGCCAGCACTCCAGGGGTTGGCTATGGCTACACCTTC; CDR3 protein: CASTPGVGYGYTF